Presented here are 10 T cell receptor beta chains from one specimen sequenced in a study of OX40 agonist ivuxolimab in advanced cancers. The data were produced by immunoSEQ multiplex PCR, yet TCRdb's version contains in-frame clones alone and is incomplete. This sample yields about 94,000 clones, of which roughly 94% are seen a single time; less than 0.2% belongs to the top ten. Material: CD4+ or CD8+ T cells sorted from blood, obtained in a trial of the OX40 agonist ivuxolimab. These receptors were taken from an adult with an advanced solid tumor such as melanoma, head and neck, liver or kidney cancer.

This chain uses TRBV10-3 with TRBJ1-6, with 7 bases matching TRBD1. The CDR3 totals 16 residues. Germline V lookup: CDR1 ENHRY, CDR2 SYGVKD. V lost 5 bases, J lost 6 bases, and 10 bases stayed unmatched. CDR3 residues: CAISNQPPGGNSPLHF. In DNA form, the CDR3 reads TGTGCCATCAGTAACCAGCCCCCAGGGGGTAATTCACCCCTCCACTTT.

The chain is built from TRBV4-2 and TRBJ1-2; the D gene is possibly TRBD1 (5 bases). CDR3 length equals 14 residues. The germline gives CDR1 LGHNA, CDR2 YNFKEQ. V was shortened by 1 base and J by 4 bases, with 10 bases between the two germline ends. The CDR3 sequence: CASSQGGRTYGYTF. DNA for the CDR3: TGTGCCAGCAGCCAAGGGGGACGGACCTATGGCTACACCTTC.

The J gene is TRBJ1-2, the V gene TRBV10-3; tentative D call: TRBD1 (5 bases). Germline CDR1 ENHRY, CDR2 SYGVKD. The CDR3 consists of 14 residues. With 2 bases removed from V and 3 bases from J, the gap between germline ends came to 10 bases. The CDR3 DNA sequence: TGTGCCATCAGTGAGGGGGACTCCTACTATGGCTACACCTTC. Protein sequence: CAISEGDSYYGYTF.

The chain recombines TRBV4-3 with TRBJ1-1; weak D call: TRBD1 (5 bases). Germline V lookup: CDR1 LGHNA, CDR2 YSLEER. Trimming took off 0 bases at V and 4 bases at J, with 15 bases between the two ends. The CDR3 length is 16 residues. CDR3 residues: CASSQEVGSGGTEAFF. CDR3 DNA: TGCGCCAGCAGCCAAGAAGTAGGGTCCGGGGGCACTGAAGCTTTCTTT.

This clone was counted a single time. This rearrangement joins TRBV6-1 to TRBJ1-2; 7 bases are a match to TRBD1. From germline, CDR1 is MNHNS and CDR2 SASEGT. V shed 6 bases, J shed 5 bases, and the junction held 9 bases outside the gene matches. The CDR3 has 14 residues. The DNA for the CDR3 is TGTGCCAGCAGCGGGACAGTTCTTTCTTATGGCTACACCTTC. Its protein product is CASSGTVLSYGYTF.

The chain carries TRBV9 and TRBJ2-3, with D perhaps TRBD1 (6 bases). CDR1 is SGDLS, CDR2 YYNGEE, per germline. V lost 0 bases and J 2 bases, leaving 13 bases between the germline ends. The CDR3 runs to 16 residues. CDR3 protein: CASSVAVQGNTDTQYF. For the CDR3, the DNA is TGTGCCAGCAGCGTAGCGGTACAGGGCAACACAGATACGCAGTATTTT.

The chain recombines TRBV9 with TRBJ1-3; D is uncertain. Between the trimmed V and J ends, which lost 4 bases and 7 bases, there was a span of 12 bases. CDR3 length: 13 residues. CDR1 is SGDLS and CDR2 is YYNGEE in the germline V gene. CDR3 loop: CASSPSQENTIYF. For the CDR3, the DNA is TGTGCCAGCAGCCCCAGCCAAGAGAACACCATATATTTT.

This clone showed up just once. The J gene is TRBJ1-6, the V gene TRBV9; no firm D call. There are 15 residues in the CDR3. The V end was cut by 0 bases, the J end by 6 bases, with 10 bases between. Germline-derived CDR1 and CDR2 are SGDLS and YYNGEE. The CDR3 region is CASSVVSDINSPLHF. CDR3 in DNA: TGTGCCAGCAGCGTAGTGAGCGATATTAATTCACCCCTCCACTTT.

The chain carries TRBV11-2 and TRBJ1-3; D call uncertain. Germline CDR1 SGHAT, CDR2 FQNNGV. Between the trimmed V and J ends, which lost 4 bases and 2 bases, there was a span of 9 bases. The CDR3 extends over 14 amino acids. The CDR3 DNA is TGTGCCAGCAGCTCCGTCCTAACTGGAAACACCATATATTTT. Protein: CASSSVLTGNTIYF.

CDR3 in amino acids: CASSFADRPNYGYTF. The DNA for the CDR3 is TGTGCCAGCAGTTTTGCGGACAGGCCTAACTATGGCTACACCTTC. The gene calls are TRBV27 and TRBJ1-2, with 7 bases aligning to TRBD1. This CDR3 has 15 residues. Trimming cost V 3 bases and J 0 bases; bases outside gene matches: 4. CDR1 and CDR2 (germline): MNHEY, SMNVEV (reference sequence).